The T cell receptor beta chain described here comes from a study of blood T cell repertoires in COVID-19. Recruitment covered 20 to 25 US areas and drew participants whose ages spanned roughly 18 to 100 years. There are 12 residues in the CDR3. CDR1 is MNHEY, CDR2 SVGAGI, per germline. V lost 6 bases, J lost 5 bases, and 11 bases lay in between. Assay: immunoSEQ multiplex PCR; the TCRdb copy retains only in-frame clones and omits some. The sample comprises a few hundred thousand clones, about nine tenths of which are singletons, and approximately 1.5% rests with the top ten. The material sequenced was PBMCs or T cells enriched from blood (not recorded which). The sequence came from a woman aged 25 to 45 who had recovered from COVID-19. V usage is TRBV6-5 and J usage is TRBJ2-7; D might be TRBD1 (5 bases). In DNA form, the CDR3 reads TGTGCCAGCAGGCAGGGTGGCCACGAGCAGTACTTC. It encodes CASRQGGHEQYF.